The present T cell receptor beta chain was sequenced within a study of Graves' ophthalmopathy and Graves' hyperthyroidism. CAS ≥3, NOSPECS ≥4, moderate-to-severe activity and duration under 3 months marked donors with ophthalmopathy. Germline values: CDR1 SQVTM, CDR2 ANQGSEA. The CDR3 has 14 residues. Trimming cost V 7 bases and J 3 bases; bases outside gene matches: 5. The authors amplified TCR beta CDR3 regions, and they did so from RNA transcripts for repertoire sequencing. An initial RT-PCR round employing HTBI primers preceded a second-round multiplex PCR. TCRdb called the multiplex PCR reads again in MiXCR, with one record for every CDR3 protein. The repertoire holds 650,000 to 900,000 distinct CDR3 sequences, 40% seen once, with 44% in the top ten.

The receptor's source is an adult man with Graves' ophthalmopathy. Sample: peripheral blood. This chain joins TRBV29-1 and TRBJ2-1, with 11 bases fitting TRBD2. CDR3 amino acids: CSARTSGLYNEQFF. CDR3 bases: TGCAGCGCTAGGACTAGCGGGCTCTACAATGAGCAGTTCTTC.